The 21 T cell receptor beta chains in this list originate from one sample, sequenced in a study of blood T cell repertoires in COVID-19. Assay: immunoSEQ multiplex PCR; the TCRdb copy retains only in-frame clones and omits some. In the table there are fewer than 400,000 clones, roughly nine tenths of which are singletons. The sequenced material came from PBMCs or T cells enriched from blood (not recorded which). The receptors stem from a woman younger than 45 who had recovered from COVID-19.

The rearrangement joins TRBV25-1 to TRBJ2-3, with TRBD1 as a possible D gene (5 bases). This CDR3 has 14 residues. Per germline, CDR1 MGHDK and CDR2 SYGVNS. The ends were cut back, 7 bases at V and 5 bases at J, with 16 bases in the middle. The CDR3 region has the DNA TGTGCCAGCATGGGGCCAGGGTTGATAGATACGCAGTATTTT. Translation: CASMGPGLIDTQYF. Full variable domain (remainder filled in from reference TRBV25-1 and TRBJ2-3): EADIYQTPRYLVIGTGKKITLECSQTMGHDKMYWYQQDPGMELHLIHYSYGVNSTEKGDLSSESTVSRIRTEHFPLTLESARPSHTSQYLCASMGPGLIDTQYFGPGTRLTVL.

For the CDR3, the DNA is TGCGCCAGCAGACCCGGGACAGCAAATACAGATACGCAGTATTTT. It encodes CASRPGTANTDTQYF. V is TRBV10-2 and J is TRBJ2-3; 7 nucleotides align to TRBD1. CDR1 and CDR2 (germline): WSHSY, SAAADI. There are 15 residues in the CDR3. J gave up 3 bases and V 6 bases, and 9 bases lay outside the gene matches.

This clone has just one count. The chain combines TRBV5-4 with TRBJ2-7; possibly TRBD1 for D (5 bases). V lost 4 bases and J lost 2, with 13 bases in between. Germline loops: CDR1 SGHNT, CDR2 YYREEE (reference sequence). The CDR3 loop spans 14 amino acids. The CDR3 spells CASSPMQGPYEQYF. The CDR3 region has the DNA TGTGCCAGCAGCCCGATGCAGGGCCCCTACGAGCAGTACTTC.

Concerning this clone itself: The junction and the germline gene differ at one end; a read error may be behind it. This chain connects TRBV4-3 to TRBJ1-5; the D gene is possibly TRBD1 (5 bases). This CDR3 has 13 amino acids. The germline V gene has CDR1 LGHNA and CDR2 YSLEER. The CDR3 DNA reads TGCGCCAGCAGCCAAGAGCTGGCAGGGCCCACGTATTTT. This encodes CASSQELAGPTYF.

This chain joins TRBV30 and TRBJ1-3; possible D gene TRBD1, 5 bases. Germline CDR1 GTSNPN, CDR2 SVGIG (reference sequence). CDR3 size: 16 residues. V dropped 0 bases and J dropped 0 bases, with 12 bases sitting between them. CDR3 in DNA: TGTGCCTGGAGTGTAAATCGGACACCCTCTGGAAACACCATATATTTT. Amino acids: CAWSVNRTPSGNTIYF.

This chain uses TRBV5-4 with TRBJ1-5, with 7 bases identical to TRBD1. The germline CDR1 and CDR2 sequences are SGHNT and YYREEE (reference sequence). The CDR3 is 13 amino acids. The junction had 5 bases not matched to a gene; V was cut back by 4 bases and J by 7 bases. In DNA form, the CDR3 reads TGTGCCAGCAGCGAGGGACAGACACAGCCCCAGCATTTT. This encodes CASSEGQTQPQHF. The full variable domain, with the rest looked up from reference TRBV5-4 and TRBJ1-5, is ETGVTQSPTHLIKTRGQQVTLRCSSQSGHNTVSWYQQALGQGPQFIFQYYREEENGRGNFPPRFSGLQFPNYSSELNVNALELDDSALYLCASSEGQTQPQHFGDGTRLSIL.

CDR3 in amino acids: CSASTVEWAFF. The CDR3 DNA reads as TGCAGTGCTTCGACAGTGGAGTGGGCTTTCTTT. The V and J genes are TRBV20-1 and TRBJ1-1; perhaps TRBD1 as D (5 bases). The V gene's germline CDR1 is DFQATT and CDR2 SNEGSKA (reference sequence). Trimming stripped 5 bases from V and 11 bases from J, with 15 bases between. The CDR3 spans 11 residues.

The chain is built from TRBV7-9 and TRBJ2-7, with 9 bases identical to TRBD1. The CDR3 consists of 15 residues. V trimming: 5 bases; J trimming: 3 bases; junction bases outside the gene matches: 8. The V gene's germline CDR1 is SEHNR and CDR2 FQNEAQ (reference sequence). DNA for the CDR3: TGTGCCAGCAGCCCATGGGCGGGACAGGGCTACGAGCAGTACTTC. It yields the protein CASSPWAGQGYEQYF.

The chain employs TRBV25-1 and TRBJ2-7, with D perhaps TRBD1 (6 bases). Trimming pared 1 base from V and 6 bases from J, leaving 16 bases between. The CDR3 is made up of 15 amino acids. The germline gives CDR1 MGHDK, CDR2 SYGVNS. This CDR3 reads CASSELATGPAEQYF. CDR3 nucleotides: TGTGCCAGCAGTGAATTGGCGACAGGACCTGCCGAGCAGTACTTC.

Remarks on this clone: Other nucleotide sequences in the sample specify the same CDR3. The rearrangement uses TRBV5-1 and TRBJ2-2, with D perhaps matching TRBD1 (6 bases). Germline V gene sequence: CDR1 SGHRS, CDR2 YFSETQ. The CDR3 totals 15 residues. V was pared by 0 bases and J by 3 bases, with 9 bases between. This chain's CDR3 is CASSLVPGDTGELFF. The CDR3 DNA reads TGCGCCAGCAGCTTGGTACCAGGGGACACCGGGGAGCTGTTTTTT.

The J gene is TRBJ2-1, the V gene TRBV2, with TRBD2 identical over 8 bases. CDR3 length: 13 amino acids. CDR1 SNHLY and CDR2 FYNNEI come from the germline V gene. Germline trimming cut 6 bases from V and 4 bases from J; bases unmatched to any gene: 2. The CDR3 protein is CASRLAVYNEQFF. CDR3 sequence (DNA): TGTGCCAGCAGACTAGCGGTTTACAATGAGCAGTTCTTC.

CDR3 DNA sequence: TGTGCCAGCAGTGAAGGGCCTGGTAACTATGGCTACACCTTC. Its translation is CASSEGPGNYGYTF. The chain carries TRBV6-1 and TRBJ1-2; D not resolved. The CDR3 loop spans 14 amino acids. The V end was cut by 1 base, the J end by 1 base, with 7 bases between. Germline V CDR1 and CDR2: MNHNS, SASEGT.

The chain employs TRBV5-1 and TRBJ2-7; D gene uncertain. Per germline, CDR1 SGHRS and CDR2 YFSETQ. Trimming stripped 5 bases from V and 2 bases from J, with 11 bases between. The CDR3 totals 13 residues. The CDR3, as DNA: TGCGCCAGCAGTCGCACTTTCCCCTACGAGCAGTACTTC. Its protein product is CASSRTFPYEQYF.

V usage is TRBV14 and J usage is TRBJ1-2, with D possibly matching TRBD1 (6 bases). Trimming left V 5 bases short and J 4 bases short, with 17 bases between. CDR1 and CDR2 (germline): SGHDN, FVKESK. The CDR3 contains 15 residues. CDR3 in amino acids: CASSAGTSPPYGYTF. CDR3 in DNA: TGTGCCAGCAGCGCTGGGACATCACCACCCTATGGCTACACCTTC.

The gene calls are TRBV7-6 and TRBJ1-1; TRBD1 matches 7 bases. The CDR3 sequence is 15 residues long. Germline CDR1 SGHVS, CDR2 FNYEAQ. Trimming removed 4 bases from V and 11 bases from J; junction bases left unmatched: 16. The DNA of the CDR3 is TGTGCCAGCAGCTCTCAGGCCGGACAGGCCTCACATGCTTTCTTT. Translating gives CASSSQAGQASHAFF. The entire variable domain, with the rest obtained from reference TRBV7-6 and TRBJ1-1, is as follows: GAGVSQSPRYKVTKRGQDVALRCDPISGHVSLYWYRQALGQGPEFLTYFNYEAQQDKSGLPNDRFSAERPEGSISTLTIQRTEQRDSAMYRCASSSQAGQASHAFFGQGTRLTVV.

J is TRBJ2-3 and V is TRBV6-5; D not resolved. From germline, CDR1 is MNHEY and CDR2 SVGAGI. With 6 bases removed from V and 5 bases from J, the gap between germline ends came to 18 bases. The length of the CDR3 is 15 residues. The CDR3 region has the DNA TGTGCCAGCAGCACCCAGTGGAAGAGGCAAGATACGCAGTATTTT. This sequence encodes CASSTQWKRQDTQYF.

On this clone itself: The conserved phenylalanine or tryptophan normally closing the CDR3 is absent here, so this likely arose from a read error. Because the CDR3's place on the DNA is in doubt, the DNA is left out and the CDR3 is given as listed by TCRdb. CDR3 region: CASSGQGHPLCL. The chain combines TRBV28 with TRBJ2-7; the D call TRBD1 from the table was never checked on the DNA. Counting both end residues, the CDR3 totals 12 amino acids. CDR1 MDHEN and CDR2 SYDVKM come from the germline V gene.

This clone was recorded once. The chain links TRBV4-2 to TRBJ2-2; TRBD2 matches at 7 bases. Per germline, CDR1 LGHNA and CDR2 YNFKEQ. This CDR3 has 15 residues. The V segment lost 0 bases and the J segment 9 bases; nucleotides outside the gene matches: 7. Written as DNA, the CDR3 is TGTGCCAGCAGCCAAGATAAGGGAGGGGATAGGGAGCTGTTTTTT. Translation gives CASSQDKGGDRELFF.

J is TRBJ1-2 and V is TRBV5-1; tentatively, D is TRBD1 (6 bases). The germline V gene has CDR1 SGHRS and CDR2 YFSETQ. This CDR3 spans 15 amino acids. V was pared by 4 bases and J by 0 bases, with 13 bases between. CDR3 loop: CASSDATGANYGYTF. CDR3 in DNA: TGCGCCAGCAGCGACGCGACAGGAGCTAACTATGGCTACACCTTC. The full variable domain, rest sourced from reference TRBV5-1 and TRBJ1-2, is KAGVTQTPRYLIKTRGQQVTLSCSPISGHRSVSWYQQTPGQGLQFLFEYFSETQRNKGNFPGRFSGRQFSNSRSEMNVSTLELGDSALYLCASSDATGANYGYTFGSGTRLTVV.

Regarding this clone: Other DNA sequences in the same sample also yield this CDR3. The rearrangement joins TRBV7-3 to TRBJ1-1; perhaps TRBD1 as D (5 bases). The CDR3 covers 13 residues. V lost 0 bases to trimming and J lost 3 bases, with 5 bases between them. Germline CDR1 reads SGHTA; CDR2 reads FQGTGA. The DNA of the CDR3 is TGTGCCAGCAGCTTAACAGGGGACACTGAAGCTTTCTTT. Amino acid sequence: CASSLTGDTEAFF.

The chain recombines TRBV4-3 with TRBJ2-1, with TRBD2 identical over 12 bases. The V segment lost 0 bases and the J segment 8 bases; nucleotides outside the gene matches: 8. Germline values: CDR1 LGHNA, CDR2 YSLEER. CDR3 length: 17 amino acids. The CDR3 spells CASSQEPSGGARDEQFF. CDR3 bases: TGCGCCAGCAGCCAAGAGCCTAGCGGGGGGGCAAGAGATGAGCAGTTCTTC.